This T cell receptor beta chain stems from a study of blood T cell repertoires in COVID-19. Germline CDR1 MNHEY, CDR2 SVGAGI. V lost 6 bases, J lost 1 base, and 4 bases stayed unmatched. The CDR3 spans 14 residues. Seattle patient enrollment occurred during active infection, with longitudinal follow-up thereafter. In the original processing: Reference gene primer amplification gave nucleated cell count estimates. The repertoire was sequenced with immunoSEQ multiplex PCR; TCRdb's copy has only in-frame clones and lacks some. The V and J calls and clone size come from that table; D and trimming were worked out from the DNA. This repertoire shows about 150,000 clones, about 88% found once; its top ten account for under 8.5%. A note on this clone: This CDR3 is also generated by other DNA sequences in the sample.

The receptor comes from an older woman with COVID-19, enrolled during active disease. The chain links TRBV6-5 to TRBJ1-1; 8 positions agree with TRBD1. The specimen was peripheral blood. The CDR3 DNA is TGTGCCAGCAGCCAGGGGGCTGGGAACACTGAAGCTTTCTTT. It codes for CASSQGAGNTEAFF.